This TCR beta chain was sequenced for a study of blood T cell repertoires in COVID-19 (dated by TCRdb to about 2020). In terms of the full investigation: Samples from collaborators originated in the United States, Italy and Spain and spanned both the acute and convalescent phases of COVID-19. The prospective study material was composed of cDNA or gDNA derived from T cells, B-cell-depleted T cells, or PBMCs. The dataset comprised deeply sampled blood TCRbeta repertoires from subjects exposed to, actively infected with, or recovered from COVID-19. The repertoires were released in a freely available public database intended as a resource for research on the immune response to SARS-CoV-2. Samples came from the ongoing ImmuneRACE study (first 160 participants) plus 1,254 subjects from 6 global collaborators. A de-identified subject ID, COVID-19 status, age in years and sex were almost always included in the sample metadata. Where available, HLA class I and class II types were taken from metadata supplied by the sample provider and were not determined by assay-based typing.

One collaborating source in Seattle enrolled patients while the patients were actively infected and followed the patients over time throughout the course of disease. Whole blood was collected in K2EDTA tubes by collaborating institutions according to the institutions' own protocols. For TCRbeta analysis, collaborator samples were shipped as frozen whole blood, as isolated PBMCs, or as DNA extracted from either sample type. What the authors observed across the whole study: How much clinical and demographic metadata was included differed by source and by participant, and the metadata was provided uncurated.

With regard to this clone: This clone's antigen is unknown. The input lacks base qualities; no much larger clone sits a single base away.

The immunoSEQ Assay, a bias-controlled multiplex PCR, was used to amplify TCRbeta CDR3 regions from genomic DNA. Per the source publication's procedure: Nucleated cell counts per sample were estimated from amplification of reference gene primers within the assay. To quantify the absolute abundance of each unique TCRbeta CDR3 rearrangement, sequence reads were collapsed and filtered. Productive Simpson clonality was computed per sample as the square root of Simpson's diversity index over productive rearrangements. What TCRdb holds here is the immuneACCESS table cut down to in-frame rearrangements. Part of the clones is not present; checked against another copy, under half of the missing clones reflect an unresolved V gene, and the others are unexplained. V and J calls and clone size follow that table, whereas D and trimming were derived from the DNA. In this sample the table shows roughly 110,000 clones, approximately 80% of which occur a single time. Roughly 6% of the sample is taken by the ten largest.

The receptor was isolated from a man at least 80 years old with COVID-19, enrolled during active disease. Material for sequencing was peripheral blood.

The CDR3 reads as follows: CASSRYFGEGYQPQHF. The bases read TGTGCCAGCAGCCGCTACTTCGGGGAGGGGTATCAGCCCCAGCATTTT. This chain joins TRBV7-9 to TRBJ1-5; TRBD1 might be the D gene, on 5 matching bases. For CDR1 and CDR2, the germline V gene (reference sequence) lists SEHNR and FQNEAQ. Cut back by 5 bases and 5 bases, the V and J ends lie 19 bases apart. Including the terminal cysteine and phenylalanine, the CDR3 comprises 16 residues. CDR3 DNA is the only sequence kept; it has 48 bases, read in frame from the first base.